This TCR beta chain was sequenced for a study of memory CD4+ T cells and cytomegalovirus serostatus. The study's findings and limits: Of 150 to 200 reported CMV TCRbeta sequences, some 70 were found in memory CD4+ repertoires.

Single viable CD3+CD4+CD8-CD45RO+ cells were sorted as the memory CD4+ T cells. Using immunoSEQ multiplex PCR, the repertoire was profiled, and TCRdb retains in-frame clones only, with some absent. The sample consists of 65,000 to 95,000 clones, more than 70% of them appearing once. Remarks on this clone: Its antigen is still unknown.

The sequenced sample was memory CD4+ T cells from blood. The origin of this receptor is an adult in good health and CMV-seronegative.

The CDR3 nucleotides read TGTGCCAGCAGCGGGTGGGGGGGCAATTCACCCCTCCACTTT. Translating it yields CASSGWGGNSPLHF. The V and J genes are TRBV9 and TRBJ1-6; D is possibly TRBD1 (6 bases). The germline gives CDR1 SGDLS, CDR2 YYNGEE. The V end was cut by 3 bases, the J end by 7 bases, with 11 bases between. The CDR3 runs to 14 residues.